These T cell receptor beta chains were read from a single sample in a study of technical replicates of blood from a handful of donors. The table came from immunoSEQ multiplex PCR; TCRdb's copy has only in-frame clones and leaves some out. The data show 100,000 or so clones, roughly 95% seen once. The sample was T cells isolated from PBMCs. Receptors originate from a human donor in good health. CDR3s include the opening cysteine and the closing phenylalanine or tryptophan. A D gene is named only where the DNA matches it firmly. A clone size is listed for some rows: how often the clone was seen (once, few, many), or a class if it is expanded.

CDR3 length: 13
J gene: TRBJ2-5
V gene: TRBV7-9
clone size: -
D gene: -
CDR3 protein: CASSFVLAETQYF
CDR3 DNA: TGTGCCAGCAGCTTCGTGCTAGCGGAGACCCAGTACTTC

CDR3 length: 17
J gene: TRBJ2-3
V gene: TRBV5-4
clone size: -
D gene: TRBD2
CDR3 protein: CASSLKGLAGYTDTQYF
CDR3 DNA: TGTGCCAGCAGCTTGAAGGGACTAGCGGGTTACACAGATACGCAGTATTTT

CDR3 length: 16
J gene: TRBJ1-5
V gene: TRBV19
clone size: -
D gene: TRBD1
CDR3 protein: CASIQLGTGGGQPQHF
CDR3 DNA: TGTGCCAGCATACAGCTCGGGACAGGGGGAGGCCAGCCCCAGCATTTT

CDR3 length: 17
J gene: TRBJ2-5
V gene: TRBV7-9
clone size: -
D gene: TRBD2
CDR3 protein: CASSLPAGESIRETQYF
CDR3 DNA: TGTGCCAGCAGCTTACCAGCGGGAGAGTCTATAAGGGAGACCCAGTACTTC

CDR3 length: 15
J gene: TRBJ1-4
V gene: TRBV5-1
clone size: -
D gene: -
CDR3 protein: CASSREQVGGEKLFF
CDR3 DNA: TGCGCCAGCAGCCGCGAACAGGTGGGGGGGGAAAAACTGTTTTTT

CDR3 length: 13
J gene: TRBJ1-4
V gene: TRBV6-5
clone size: once
D gene: -
CDR3 protein: CASREDGYEKLFF
CDR3 DNA: TGTGCCAGCAGGGAGGACGGATATGAAAAACTGTTTTTT

CDR3 length: 13
J gene: TRBJ1-2
V gene: TRBV10-3
clone size: -
D gene: -
CDR3 protein: CAIRETGVSGYTF
CDR3 DNA: TGTGCCATCAGAGAGACAGGAGTCTCTGGCTACACCTTC

CDR3 length: 15
J gene: TRBJ2-1
V gene: TRBV7-6
clone size: -
D gene: -
CDR3 protein: CASSLVSGSYNEQFF
CDR3 DNA: TGTGCCAGCAGCTTAGTTTCCGGTTCCTACAATGAGCAGTTCTTC

CDR3 length: 16
J gene: TRBJ1-5
V gene: TRBV19
clone size: -
D gene: TRBD1
CDR3 protein: CASNQMIFRGNQPQHF
CDR3 DNA: TGTGCCAGTAACCAAATGATATTCAGGGGGAATCAGCCCCAGCATTTT

CDR3 length: 16
J gene: TRBJ2-7
V gene: TRBV18
clone size: -
D gene: -
CDR3 protein: CASSPQSRGSMFEQYF
CDR3 DNA: TGTGCCAGCTCACCACAGAGTCGAGGGAGTATGTTCGAGCAGTACTTC

CDR3 length: 14
J gene: TRBJ1-1
V gene: TRBV5-1
clone size: -
D gene: -
CDR3 protein: CASSLGGGVTEAFF
CDR3 DNA: TGCGCCAGCAGCTTGGGCGGGGGTGTCACTGAAGCTTTCTTT

CDR3 length: 16
J gene: TRBJ2-1
V gene: TRBV7-8
clone size: -
D gene: -
CDR3 protein: CASSLAGGALYNEQFF
CDR3 DNA: TGTGCCAGCAGCTTAGCGGGGGGGGCCTTATACAATGAGCAGTTCTTC

CDR3 length: 15
J gene: TRBJ2-3
V gene: TRBV7-6
clone size: -
D gene: TRBD2
CDR3 protein: CASSRTSGSTDTQYF
CDR3 DNA: TGTGCCAGCAGTCGGACTAGCGGTAGCACAGATACGCAGTATTTT

CDR3 length: 13
J gene: TRBJ2-1
V gene: TRBV10-3
clone size: -
D gene: TRBD1
CDR3 protein: CAISTRGLDEQFF
CDR3 DNA: TGTGCCATCTCAACCAGGGGGTTGGATGAGCAGTTCTTC

CDR3 length: 14
J gene: TRBJ2-2
V gene: TRBV19
clone size: -
D gene: -
CDR3 protein: CAVDSYPNTGELFF
CDR3 DNA: TGTGCCGTAGACAGCTACCCGAACACCGGGGAGCTGTTTTTT

CDR3 length: 17
J gene: TRBJ1-1
V gene: TRBV7-9
clone size: -
D gene: TRBD1
CDR3 protein: CASSPPRTGDGNTEAFF
CDR3 DNA: TGTGCCAGCAGCCCACCGAGGACAGGGGATGGGAACACTGAAGCTTTCTTT

CDR3 length: 16
J gene: TRBJ2-3
V gene: TRBV6-4
clone size: -
D gene: TRBD2
CDR3 protein: CASSDRLARGTDTQYF
CDR3 DNA: TGTGCCAGCAGTGACAGACTAGCGCGAGGGACAGATACGCAGTATTTT

CDR3 length: 13
J gene: TRBJ2-1
V gene: TRBV2
clone size: -
D gene: -
CDR3 protein: CASTLETYNEQFF
CDR3 DNA: TGTGCCAGCACATTAGAGACTTACAATGAGCAGTTCTTC

CDR3 length: 15
J gene: TRBJ2-7
V gene: TRBV5-1
clone size: -
D gene: TRBD2
CDR3 protein: CASSLLAGRPYEQYF
CDR3 DNA: TGCGCCAGCAGCTTGTTGGCCGGGAGGCCCTACGAGCAGTACTTC

CDR3 length: 14
J gene: TRBJ1-1
V gene: TRBV28
clone size: -
D gene: -
CDR3 protein: CASSLGQSNTEAFF
CDR3 DNA: TGTGCCAGCAGTTTAGGGCAATCGAACACTGAAGCTTTCTTT

CDR3 length: 15
J gene: TRBJ2-2
V gene: TRBV4-1
clone size: -
D gene: -
CDR3 protein: CASSQFRGSVGELFF
CDR3 DNA: TGCGCCAGCAGCCAGTTCAGGGGAAGCGTTGGGGAGCTGTTTTTT

CDR3 length: 15
J gene: TRBJ1-5
V gene: TRBV27
clone size: -
D gene: -
CDR3 protein: CASSPRGLSNQPQHF
CDR3 DNA: TGTGCCAGCAGTCCGAGGGGGTTGTCCAATCAGCCCCAGCATTTT

CDR3 length: 16
J gene: TRBJ2-7
V gene: TRBV6-1
clone size: -
D gene: TRBD2
CDR3 protein: CASSEIAGGASYEQYF
CDR3 DNA: TGTGCCAGCAGTGAAATAGCGGGAGGAGCCTCCTACGAGCAGTACTTC

CDR3 length: 15
J gene: TRBJ1-5
V gene: TRBV7-6
clone size: -
D gene: -
CDR3 protein: CASNCRGGPNQPQHF
CDR3 DNA: TGTGCCAGCAATTGCCGGGGGGGTCCCAATCAGCCCCAGCATTTT

CDR3 length: 13
J gene: TRBJ1-6
V gene: TRBV7-9
clone size: -
D gene: -
CDR3 protein: CASSFTDNSPLHF
CDR3 DNA: TGTGCCAGCAGCTTCACGGATAATTCACCCCTCCACTTT

CDR3 length: 11
J gene: TRBJ2-3
V gene: TRBV28
clone size: -
D gene: -
CDR3 protein: CASGARDFLNF
CDR3 DNA: TGTGCCAGCGGGGCCCGGGACTTTTTGAATTTT

CDR3 length: 12
J gene: TRBJ2-7
V gene: TRBV29-1
clone size: once
D gene: TRBD1
CDR3 protein: CSVGETGGGEYF
CDR3 DNA: TGCAGCGTTGGGGAGACAGGGGGAGGGGAGTACTTC

CDR3 length: 17
J gene: TRBJ2-1
V gene: TRBV9
clone size: -
D gene: -
CDR3 protein: CASSVDEGGLTYNEQFF
CDR3 DNA: TGTGCCAGCAGCGTAGATGAGGGGGGGCTAACCTACAATGAGCAGTTCTTC

CDR3 length: 14
J gene: TRBJ1-5
V gene: TRBV7-9
clone size: -
D gene: -
CDR3 protein: CAVTKEAINQPQHF
CDR3 DNA: TGTGCGGTTACAAAGGAGGCCATCAATCAGCCCCAGCATTTT

CDR3 length: 17
J gene: TRBJ2-6
V gene: TRBV27
clone size: -
D gene: -
CDR3 protein: CASSLEGGAGGANVLTF
CDR3 DNA: TGTGCCAGCAGTTTAGAAGGCGGGGCGGGGGGGGCCAACGTCCTGACTTTC

CDR3 length: 12
J gene: TRBJ1-5
V gene: TRBV19
clone size: -
D gene: -
CDR3 protein: CASSAPVRPQHF
CDR3 DNA: TGTGCCAGTAGTGCCCCCGTGCGGCCCCAGCATTTT

CDR3 length: 12
J gene: TRBJ2-7
V gene: TRBV5-6
clone size: -
D gene: -
CDR3 protein: CASSTGPFEQYF
CDR3 DNA: TGTGCCAGCAGCACAGGTCCGTTCGAGCAGTACTTC

CDR3 length: 12
J gene: TRBJ2-7
V gene: TRBV30
clone size: -
D gene: -
CDR3 protein: CASSQTGYEQYF
CDR3 DNA: TGTGCCTCGTCACAGACAGGCTACGAGCAGTACTTC

CDR3 length: 16
J gene: TRBJ2-1
V gene: TRBV10-3
clone size: -
D gene: -
CDR3 protein: CAISPTAGGTYNEQFF
CDR3 DNA: TGTGCCATCAGTCCCACCGCAGGGGGGACCTACAATGAGCAGTTCTTC

CDR3 length: 15
J gene: TRBJ2-1
V gene: TRBV7-2
clone size: -
D gene: TRBD1
CDR3 protein: CASSLAATGEDEQFF
CDR3 DNA: TGTGCCAGCAGCTTAGCCGCGACAGGGGAGGATGAGCAGTTCTTC

CDR3 length: 12
J gene: TRBJ1-6
V gene: TRBV19
clone size: -
D gene: -
CDR3 protein: CASRDNPRPLHF
CDR3 DNA: TGTGCCAGTCGGGACAATCCTAGACCCCTCCACTTT

CDR3 length: 16
J gene: TRBJ2-1
V gene: TRBV27
clone size: -
D gene: TRBD2
CDR3 protein: CASSLFRGGRDNEQFF
CDR3 DNA: TGTGCCAGCAGTTTATTCCGCGGGGGGAGGGACAATGAGCAGTTCTTC

CDR3 length: 16
J gene: TRBJ1-2
V gene: TRBV7-8
clone size: -
D gene: -
CDR3 protein: CASSPFAGGAGYGYTF
CDR3 DNA: TGTGCCAGCAGCCCTTTTGCGGGCGGAGCGGGGTATGGCTACACCTTC

CDR3 length: 12
J gene: TRBJ2-7
V gene: TRBV27
clone size: -
D gene: TRBD1
CDR3 protein: CASSLTGDEQYF
CDR3 DNA: TGTGCCAGCAGTTTAACAGGGGACGAGCAGTACTTC

CDR3 length: 15
J gene: TRBJ1-1
V gene: TRBV9
clone size: -
D gene: TRBD1
CDR3 protein: CASQKGGGLDTEAFF
CDR3 DNA: TGTGCCAGCCAAAAAGGGGGCGGCTTGGACACTGAAGCTTTCTTT

CDR3 length: 17
J gene: TRBJ2-3
V gene: TRBV21-1
clone size: -
D gene: -
CDR3 protein: CASAPPKLAGVLDTQYF
CDR3 DNA: TGTGCCAGCGCTCCCCCTAAATTAGCGGGAGTTTTAGATACGCAGTATTTT

CDR3 length: 14
J gene: TRBJ2-7
V gene: TRBV5-4
clone size: -
D gene: -
CDR3 protein: CASSFATDSYEQYF
CDR3 DNA: TGTGCCAGCAGCTTCGCTACAGACTCCTACGAGCAGTACTTC

CDR3 length: 16
J gene: TRBJ1-1
V gene: TRBV23-1
clone size: -
D gene: -
CDR3 protein: CASSQSGQGKDTEAFF
CDR3 DNA: TGCGCCAGCAGTCAATCGGGCCAGGGGAAGGACACTGAAGCTTTCTTT

CDR3 length: 15
J gene: TRBJ2-1
V gene: TRBV18
clone size: -
D gene: TRBD1
CDR3 protein: CASSLTGGKDNEQFF
CDR3 DNA: TGTGCCAGCTCTCTTACAGGGGGCAAAGACAATGAGCAGTTCTTC

CDR3 length: 13
J gene: TRBJ1-5
V gene: TRBV5-6
clone size: -
D gene: -
CDR3 protein: CASSLMRNQPQHF
CDR3 DNA: TGTGCCAGCAGCTTGATGCGGAATCAGCCCCAGCATTTT

CDR3 length: 18
J gene: TRBJ2-1
V gene: TRBV10-3
clone size: -
D gene: TRBD2
CDR3 protein: CAISDSNERGGYFNEQFF
CDR3 DNA: TGTGCCATCAGTGACTCTAATGAGCGGGGGGGCTATTTCAATGAGCAGTTCTTC

CDR3 length: 16
J gene: TRBJ2-3
V gene: TRBV10-2
clone size: once
D gene: TRBD2
CDR3 protein: CASSETSSGGSDTQYF
CDR3 DNA: TGCGCCAGCAGTGAGACTTCTAGCGGGGGTTCGGATACGCAGTATTTT

CDR3 length: 14
J gene: TRBJ2-1
V gene: TRBV19
clone size: -
D gene: TRBD2
CDR3 protein: CASTPTSGSYEQFF
CDR3 DNA: TGTGCCAGTACCCCTACTAGCGGGAGCTATGAGCAGTTCTTC

CDR3 length: 14
J gene: TRBJ1-2
V gene: TRBV6-1
clone size: -
D gene: TRBD1
CDR3 protein: CASSSGGAHYGYTF
CDR3 DNA: TGTGCCAGCAGCTCAGGGGGCGCGCACTATGGCTACACCTTC

CDR3 length: 16
J gene: TRBJ2-1
V gene: TRBV9
clone size: -
D gene: TRBD1
CDR3 protein: CASSVAGQGINNEQFF
CDR3 DNA: TGTGCCAGCAGCGTAGCGGGACAGGGGATTAACAATGAGCAGTTCTTC

CDR3 length: 16
J gene: TRBJ2-2
V gene: TRBV28
clone size: -
D gene: -
CDR3 protein: CASSLYSLANTGELFF
CDR3 DNA: TGTGCCAGCAGTTTATACTCTCTTGCGAACACCGGGGAGCTGTTTTTT

CDR3 length: 19
J gene: TRBJ1-4
V gene: TRBV4-1
clone size: -
D gene: TRBD1
CDR3 protein: CASSPNRGTGKATNEKLFF
CDR3 DNA: TGCGCCAGCAGCCCCAACCGCGGGACAGGGAAGGCAACTAATGAAAAACTGTTTTTT

CDR3 length: 16
J gene: TRBJ1-1
V gene: TRBV29-1
clone size: -
D gene: TRBD1
CDR3 protein: CSYRQGTHGGPNEAFF
CDR3 DNA: TGCAGCTACAGACAGGGGACCCATGGGGGGCCCAATGAAGCTTTCTTT